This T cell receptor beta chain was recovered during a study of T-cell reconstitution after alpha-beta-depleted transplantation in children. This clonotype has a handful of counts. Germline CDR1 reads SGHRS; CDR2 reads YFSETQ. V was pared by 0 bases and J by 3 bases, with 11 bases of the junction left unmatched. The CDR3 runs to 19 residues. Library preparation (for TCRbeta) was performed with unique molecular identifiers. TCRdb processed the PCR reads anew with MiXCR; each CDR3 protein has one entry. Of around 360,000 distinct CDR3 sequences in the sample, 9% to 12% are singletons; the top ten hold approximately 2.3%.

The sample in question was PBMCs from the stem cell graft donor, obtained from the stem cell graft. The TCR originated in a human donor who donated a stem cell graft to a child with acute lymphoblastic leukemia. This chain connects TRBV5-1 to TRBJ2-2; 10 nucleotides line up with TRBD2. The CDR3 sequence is CASSLASSGRAHYTGELFF. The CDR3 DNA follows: TGCGCCAGCAGCTTGGCCTCGAGCGGGAGGGCCCATTACACCGGGGAGCTGTTTTTT.